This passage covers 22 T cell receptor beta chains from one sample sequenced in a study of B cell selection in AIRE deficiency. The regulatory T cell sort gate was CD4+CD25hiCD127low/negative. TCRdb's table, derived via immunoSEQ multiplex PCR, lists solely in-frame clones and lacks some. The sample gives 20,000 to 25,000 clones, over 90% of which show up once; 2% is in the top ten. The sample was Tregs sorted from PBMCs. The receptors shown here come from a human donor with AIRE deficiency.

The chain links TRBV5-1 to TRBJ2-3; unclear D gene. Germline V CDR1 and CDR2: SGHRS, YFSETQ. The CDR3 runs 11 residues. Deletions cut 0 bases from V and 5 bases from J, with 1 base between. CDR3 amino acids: CASSLGDTQYF. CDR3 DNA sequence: TGCGCCAGCAGCTTGGGAGATACGCAGTATTTT.

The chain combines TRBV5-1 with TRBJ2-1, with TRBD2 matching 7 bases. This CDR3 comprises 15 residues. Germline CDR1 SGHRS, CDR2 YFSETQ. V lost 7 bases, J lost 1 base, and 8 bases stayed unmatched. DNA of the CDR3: TGCGCCAGCGGGGCGGGAGTAGGATCCTACAATGAGCAGTTCTTC. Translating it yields CASGAGVGSYNEQFF.

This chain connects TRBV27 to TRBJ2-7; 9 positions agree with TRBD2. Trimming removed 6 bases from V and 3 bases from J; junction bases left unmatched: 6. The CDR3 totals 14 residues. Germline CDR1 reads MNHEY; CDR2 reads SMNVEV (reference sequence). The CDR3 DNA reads TGTGCCAGCAGAAATGCGGGAGGGCTCTACGAGCAGTACTTC. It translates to CASRNAGGLYEQYF.

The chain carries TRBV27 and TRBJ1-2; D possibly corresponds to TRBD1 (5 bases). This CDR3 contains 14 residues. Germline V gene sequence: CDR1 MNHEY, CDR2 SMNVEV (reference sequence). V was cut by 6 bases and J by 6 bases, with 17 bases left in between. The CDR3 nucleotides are TGTGCCAGCAGCCTTTGGGGCCTACCAGATGGCTACACCTTC. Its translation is CASSLWGLPDGYTF.

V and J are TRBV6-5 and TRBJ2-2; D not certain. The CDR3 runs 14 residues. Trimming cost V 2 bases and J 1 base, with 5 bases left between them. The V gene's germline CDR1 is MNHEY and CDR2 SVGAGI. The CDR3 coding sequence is TGTGCCAGCAGTTACGTCCGGAACACCGGGGAGCTGTTTTTT. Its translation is CASSYVRNTGELFF.

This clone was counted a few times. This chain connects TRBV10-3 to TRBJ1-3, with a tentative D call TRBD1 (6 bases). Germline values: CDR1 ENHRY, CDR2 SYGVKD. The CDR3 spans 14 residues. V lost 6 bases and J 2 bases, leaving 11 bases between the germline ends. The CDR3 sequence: CAIRWTATGNTIYF. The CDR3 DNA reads TGTGCCATCAGATGGACAGCAACTGGAAACACCATATATTTT.

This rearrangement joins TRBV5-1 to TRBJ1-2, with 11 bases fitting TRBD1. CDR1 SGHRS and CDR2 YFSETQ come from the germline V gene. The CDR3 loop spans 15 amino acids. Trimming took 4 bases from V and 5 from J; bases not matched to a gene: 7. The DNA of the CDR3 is TGCGCCAGCAGCGCCACCGGGACAGGGGGTTATGGCTACACCTTC. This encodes CASSATGTGGYGYTF.

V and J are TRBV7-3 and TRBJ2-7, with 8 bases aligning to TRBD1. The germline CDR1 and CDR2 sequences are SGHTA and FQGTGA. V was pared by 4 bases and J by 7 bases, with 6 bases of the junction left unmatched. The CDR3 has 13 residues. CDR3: CASSSQGAGEQYF. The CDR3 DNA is TGTGCCAGCAGCTCCCAGGGGGCGGGGGAGCAGTACTTC.

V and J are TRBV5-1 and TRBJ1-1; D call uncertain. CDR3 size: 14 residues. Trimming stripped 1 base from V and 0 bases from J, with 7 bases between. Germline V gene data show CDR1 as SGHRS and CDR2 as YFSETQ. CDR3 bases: TGCGCCAGCAGCTTGACCCTCATGAACACTGAAGCTTTCTTT. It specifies CASSLTLMNTEAFF.

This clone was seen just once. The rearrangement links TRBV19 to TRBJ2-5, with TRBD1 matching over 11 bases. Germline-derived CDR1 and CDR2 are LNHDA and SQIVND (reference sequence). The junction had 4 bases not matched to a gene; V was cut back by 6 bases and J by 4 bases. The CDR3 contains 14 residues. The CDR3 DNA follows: TGTGCCAGTAGCGCGGGACAGGGGGGAGAGACCCAGTACTTC. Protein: CASSAGQGGETQYF.

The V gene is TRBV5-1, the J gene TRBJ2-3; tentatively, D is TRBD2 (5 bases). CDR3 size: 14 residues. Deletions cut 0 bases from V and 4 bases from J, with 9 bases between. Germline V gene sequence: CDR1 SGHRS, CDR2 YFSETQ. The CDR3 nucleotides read TGCGCCAGCAGCTTGGGGGGAGTTGCAGATACGCAGTATTTT. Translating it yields CASSLGGVADTQYF.

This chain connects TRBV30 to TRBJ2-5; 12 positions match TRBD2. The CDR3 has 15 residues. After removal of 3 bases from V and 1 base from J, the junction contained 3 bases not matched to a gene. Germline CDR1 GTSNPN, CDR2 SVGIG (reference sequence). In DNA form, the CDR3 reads TGTGCCTGGAGGGGGGGACTAGCGGGCCAAGAGACCCAGTACTTC. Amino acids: CAWRGGLAGQETQYF.

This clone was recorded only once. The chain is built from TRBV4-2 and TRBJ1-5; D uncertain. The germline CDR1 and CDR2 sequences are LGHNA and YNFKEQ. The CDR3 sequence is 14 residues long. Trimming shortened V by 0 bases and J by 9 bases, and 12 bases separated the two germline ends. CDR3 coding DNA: TGTGCCAGCAGCCAAGATACCTCTGGGGTGCCCCAGCATTTT. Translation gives CASSQDTSGVPQHF.

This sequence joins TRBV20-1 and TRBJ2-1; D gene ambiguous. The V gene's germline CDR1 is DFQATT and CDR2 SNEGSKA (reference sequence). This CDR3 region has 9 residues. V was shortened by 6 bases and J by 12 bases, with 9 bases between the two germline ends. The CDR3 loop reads CSATYRQFF. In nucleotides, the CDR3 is TGCAGTGCAACCTACAGGCAGTTCTTC.

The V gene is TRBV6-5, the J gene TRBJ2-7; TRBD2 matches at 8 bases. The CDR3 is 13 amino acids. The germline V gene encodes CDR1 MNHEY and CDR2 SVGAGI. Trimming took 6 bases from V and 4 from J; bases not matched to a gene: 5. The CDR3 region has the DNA TGTGCCAGCAGCCGGGGGGGGGTATACGAGCAGTACTTC. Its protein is CASSRGGVYEQYF.

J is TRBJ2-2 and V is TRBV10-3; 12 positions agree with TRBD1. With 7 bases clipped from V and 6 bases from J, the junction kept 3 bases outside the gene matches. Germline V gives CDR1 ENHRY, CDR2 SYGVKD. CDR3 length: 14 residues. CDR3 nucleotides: TGTGCCATCACGGGACAGGGGGCGGCCGGGGAGCTGTTTTTT. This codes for CAITGQGAAGELFF.

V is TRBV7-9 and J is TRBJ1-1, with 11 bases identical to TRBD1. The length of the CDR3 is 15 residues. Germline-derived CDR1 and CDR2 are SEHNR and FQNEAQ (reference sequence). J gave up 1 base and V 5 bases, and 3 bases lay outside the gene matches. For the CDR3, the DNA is TGTGCCAGCAGCCTAGGACAGGGGGCGAACACTGAAGCTTTCTTT. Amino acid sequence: CASSLGQGANTEAFF.

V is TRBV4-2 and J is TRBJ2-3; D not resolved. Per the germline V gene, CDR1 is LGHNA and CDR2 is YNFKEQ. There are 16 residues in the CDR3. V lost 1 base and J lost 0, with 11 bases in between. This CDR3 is CASSQATGTSTDTQYF. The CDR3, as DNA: TGTGCCAGCAGCCAAGCTACTGGCACTAGCACAGATACGCAGTATTTT.

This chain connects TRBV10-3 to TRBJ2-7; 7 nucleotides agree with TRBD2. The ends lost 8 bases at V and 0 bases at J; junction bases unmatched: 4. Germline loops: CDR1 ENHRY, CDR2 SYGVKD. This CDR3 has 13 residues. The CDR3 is CAIQQRDSYEQYF. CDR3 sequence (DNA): TGTGCCATCCAACAGCGGGACTCCTACGAGCAGTACTTC.

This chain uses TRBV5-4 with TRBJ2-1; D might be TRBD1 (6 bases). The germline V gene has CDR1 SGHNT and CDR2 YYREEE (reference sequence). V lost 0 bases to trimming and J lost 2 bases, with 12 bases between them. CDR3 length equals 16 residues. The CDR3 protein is CASSLEWAGAYNEQFF. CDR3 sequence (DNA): TGTGCCAGCAGCTTGGAATGGGCAGGGGCCTACAATGAGCAGTTCTTC.

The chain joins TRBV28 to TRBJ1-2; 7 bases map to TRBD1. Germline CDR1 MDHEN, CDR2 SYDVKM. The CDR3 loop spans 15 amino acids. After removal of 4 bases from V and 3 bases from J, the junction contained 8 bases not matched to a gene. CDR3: CASSSQGLYDYGYTF. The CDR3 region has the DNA TGTGCCAGCAGTTCACAGGGGCTCTACGACTATGGCTACACCTTC.

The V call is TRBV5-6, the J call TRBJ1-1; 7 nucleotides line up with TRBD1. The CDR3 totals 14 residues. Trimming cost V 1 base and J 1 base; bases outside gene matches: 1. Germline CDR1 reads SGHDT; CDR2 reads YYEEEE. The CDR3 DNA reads TGTGCCAGCAGCTTGTGGACAGGGAACACTGAAGCTTTCTTT. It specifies CASSLWTGNTEAFF.